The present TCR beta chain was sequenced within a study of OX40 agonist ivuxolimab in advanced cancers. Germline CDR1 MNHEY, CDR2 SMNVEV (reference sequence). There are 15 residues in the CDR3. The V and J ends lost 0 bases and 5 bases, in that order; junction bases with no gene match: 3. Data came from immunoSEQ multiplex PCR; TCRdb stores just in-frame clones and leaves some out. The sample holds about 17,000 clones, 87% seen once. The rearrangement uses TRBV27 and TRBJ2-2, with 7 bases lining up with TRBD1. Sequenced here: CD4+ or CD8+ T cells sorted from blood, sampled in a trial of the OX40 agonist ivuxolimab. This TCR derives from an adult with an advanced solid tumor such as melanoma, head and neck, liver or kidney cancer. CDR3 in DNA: TGTGCCAGCAGTTTATCGCCAGGGGGAACCGGGGAGCTGTTTTTT. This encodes CASSLSPGGTGELFF.